This is a list of T cell receptor beta chains from one sample in a study of shared T cell receptors in the human thymus. The data were produced by immunoSEQ multiplex PCR, yet TCRdb's version contains in-frame clones alone and is incomplete. The table shows 55,000 to 80,000 clones, with about 95% occurring only once. Sequencing input: thymocytes. The origin of the receptors is a human donor. Both conserved end residues are part of each CDR3. A D gene is named only where the DNA matches it firmly. Expanded clones get a size class; other rows say once, few or many, or leave the size out.

v_call	j_call	d_call	clone_size	cdr3_nt	cdr3_aa
TRBV12-5	TRBJ2-7	NA	NA	TGTGCTAGTGGTTCGTCGAGGGGCTTGGACGAGCAGTACTTC	CASGSSRGLDEQYF
TRBV19	TRBJ2-6	NA	NA	TGTGCCAGTAGTATAGTCTTGATAGCTGGGGCCAACGTCCTGACTTTC	CASSIVLIAGANVLTF
TRBV9	TRBJ1-3	NA	NA	TGTGCCAGCAGCTCTCCGGGGGGACACTCTGGAAACACCATATATTTT	CASSSPGGHSGNTIYF
TRBV7-3	TRBJ2-2	NA	NA	TGTGCCAGCAGCCAATCCCGGCCCGGGGAGCTGTTTTTT	CASSQSRPGELFF
TRBV27	TRBJ1-1	NA	NA	TGTGCCAGCAGTTTATCGGGACGGGCACTGAACACTGAAGCTTTCTTT	CASSLSGRALNTEAFF
TRBV5-6	TRBJ2-2	NA	NA	TGTGCCAGCAGCTTTCTCGGCGGGGCTTCTACCGGGGAGCTGTTTTTT	CASSFLGGASTGELFF
TRBV7-9	TRBJ2-7	NA	NA	TGTGCCAGCAGCTTAGAATGGCAGGGGTTACGAAAGGACGAGCAGTACTTC	CASSLEWQGLRKDEQYF
TRBV14	TRBJ2-3	NA	NA	TGTGCCAGCAGCCAAGAGGGGGCTAGCCCCACAGATACGCAGTATTTT	CASSQEGASPTDTQYF
TRBV15	TRBJ2-1	TRBD2	NA	TGTGCCACCAGCGCCTCGACTAGCGGGAGTTACAATGAGCAGTTCTTC	CATSASTSGSYNEQFF
TRBV7-2	TRBJ1-5	TRBD1	NA	TGTGCCAGCAGCTTAGTCCGAAGACAGGGGGTTAATCAGCCCCAGCATTTT	CASSLVRRQGVNQPQHF
TRBV13	TRBJ2-7	NA	once	TGTGCCAGCAGTTCCCGCAGGGAATACTCCTACGAGCAGTACTTC	CASSSRREYSYEQYF
TRBV15	TRBJ1-1	NA	few	TGTGCCACCAGCAGGGCCTCCCCGGGACGGATGAACACTGAAGCTTTCTTT	CATSRASPGRMNTEAFF
TRBV10-1	TRBJ2-7	NA	NA	TGCGCCAGCACCAAGGGATACGAGCAGTACTTC	CASTKGYEQYF
TRBV5-1	TRBJ2-6	NA	NA	TGCGCCAGCAGGGAGGGACAGCGCCTCCTCTCTGGGGCCAACGTCCTGACTTTC	CASREGQRLLSGANVLTF
TRBV7-9	TRBJ1-2	NA	NA	TGTGCCAGCAGCTTAGAACAGGGCGTAGGCTACACCTTC	CASSLEQGVGYTF
TRBV7-9	TRBJ2-5	TRBD1	NA	TGTGCCAGCAGCTTTGGGACAGGGGCTGAAGAAGAGACCCAGTACTTC	CASSFGTGAEEETQYF
TRBV9	TRBJ2-3	NA	NA	TGTGCCAGCAGCGTACGCCCCAACGGAGATACGCAGTATTTT	CASSVRPNGDTQYF
TRBV11-2	TRBJ2-2	NA	NA	TGTGCCAGCAGCTTAGATCTGGCGGGTAACTCGAACACCGGGGAGCTGTTTTTT	CASSLDLAGNSNTGELFF
TRBV4-1	TRBJ2-7	NA	NA	TGCGCCAGCAGCCAAGCGGCCCAGGGGGGTAACGAGCAGTACTTC	CASSQAAQGGNEQYF
TRBV6-1	TRBJ2-1	TRBD2	NA	TGTGCCAGCAGTCAAGGGACTAGGGAACTTGGGTCCTCCTACAATGAGCAGTTCTTC	CASSQGTRELGSSYNEQFF
TRBV14	TRBJ1-1	NA	once	TGTGCCAGCAGCCGGATTAAAGGAGAAACTGAAGCTTTCTTT	CASSRIKGETEAFF
TRBV11-2	TRBJ2-5	NA	few	TGTGCCAGCAGCTTAGGCGTCTTCCAAGAGACCCAGTACTTC	CASSLGVFQETQYF
TRBV5-4	TRBJ1-5	NA	NA	TGTGCCAGCAGCCTCTCGGGTCAGCCCCAGCATTTT	CASSLSGQPQHF
TRBV4-3	TRBJ1-6	NA	NA	TGCGCCAGCAGATTACGGTTCCCGAATTCACCCCTCCACTTT	CASRLRFPNSPLHF
TRBV7-2	TRBJ2-7	NA	NA	TGTGCCAGCAGCTCCCTACAGAAGCTGAACGAGCAGTACTTC	CASSSLQKLNEQYF
TRBV5-4	TRBJ2-2	NA	NA	TGTGCCAGCAGACCCTCTGGCGGGGATGACACCGGGGAGCTGTTTTTT	CASRPSGGDDTGELFF
TRBV6-6	TRBJ2-7	NA	NA	TGTGCCAGCAGTTGGGGCGACAGTTTTAAGTTCCACGAGCAGTACTTC	CASSWGDSFKFHEQYF
TRBV27	TRBJ1-5	NA	NA	TGTGCCAGCAGTTTCGTTTATACTGACCGACAGCCCCAGCATTTT	CASSFVYTDRQPQHF
TRBV10-3	TRBJ2-3	NA	NA	TGCGCCATCAGTGAGTCGAAGGAGGGGGAGTCCACAGATACGCAGTATTTT	CAISESKEGESTDTQYF
TRBV5-1	TRBJ1-2	TRBD1	NA	TGCGCCAGCAGCCAGGGACAGGGCGGGGGCTATGGCTACACCTTC	CASSQGQGGGYGYTF
TRBV5-1	TRBJ1-1	NA	NA	TGCGCCAGCAGCTTGGGGTGGGACTTGAACACTGAAGCTTTCTTT	CASSLGWDLNTEAFF
TRBV6-6	TRBJ2-1	TRBD1	once	TGTGCCAGCAGCTCCCACTACAGGGGACACAATGAGCAGTTCTTC	CASSSHYRGHNEQFF
TRBV4-1	TRBJ1-2	NA	NA	TGCGCCAGCAGCCGACTCTTCTATGGCTACACCTTC	CASSRLFYGYTF
TRBV19	TRBJ2-1	NA	NA	TGTGCCAGTAGTATGAAGAGGTCTTGGGGCTACAATGAGCAGTTCTTC	CASSMKRSWGYNEQFF
TRBV7-6	TRBJ2-1	TRBD1	NA	TGTGCCAGCAGCTTAGCCCCGGACAGGACCGTCTCCTACAATGAGCAGTTCTTC	CASSLAPDRTVSYNEQFF
TRBV19	TRBJ1-6	NA	NA	TGTGCCAGTACGAGGGGGGGGTTTCGGACCTATAATTCACCCCTCCACTTT	CASTRGGFRTYNSPLHF
TRBV9	TRBJ1-2	NA	NA	TGTGCCAGCAGCGTAGGCGGCGGGGCTGGCTACACCTTC	CASSVGGGAGYTF
TRBV28	TRBJ1-2	TRBD1	NA	TGTGCCAGCAGTTTTGGGGACAGGGGGTACTATGGCTACACCTTC	CASSFGDRGYYGYTF
TRBV27	TRBJ2-1	TRBD2	NA	TGTGCCAGCATCCTTAAAAGCGGGGGAATCAATGAGCAGTTCTTC	CASILKSGGINEQFF
TRBV7-7	TRBJ2-7	NA	NA	TGTGCCAGCAGCCTTGGTGGGCACGAAAAAGCCTACGAGCAGTACTTC	CASSLGGHEKAYEQYF
TRBV19	TRBJ2-5	NA	NA	TGTGCCAGTACCGGCTATACTCAGGGACGGGAGACCCAGTACTTC	CASTGYTQGRETQYF
TRBV18	TRBJ1-1	NA	once	TGTGCCAGCTCACCACCGGCAGGGATCCCTGAAGCTTTCTTT	CASSPPAGIPEAFF
TRBV7-2	TRBJ2-1	NA	NA	TGTGCCAGCAGCTTAGAGGAGGACGGTGAGCAGTTCTTC	CASSLEEDGEQFF
TRBV15	TRBJ1-1	NA	NA	TGTGCCACCAGCAGAGCCCGACATGAGTTAAACGCTGAAGCTTTCTTT	CATSRARHELNAEAFF
TRBV7-9	TRBJ2-3	NA	once	TGTGCCAGCAGCTTCCATCCAGATACGCAGTATTTT	CASSFHPDTQYF
TRBV7-2	TRBJ1-4	TRBD1	NA	TGTGCCAGCAGCCCCGACAGGGCAACTAATGAAAAACTGTTTTTT	CASSPDRATNEKLFF
TRBV7-9	TRBJ2-5	TRBD2	NA	TGTGCCAGCAGCCTCTTTGACCGGGGAGGGGTGAGGGAGACCCAGTACTTC	CASSLFDRGGVRETQYF
TRBV28	TRBJ1-1	NA	NA	TGTGCCAGCAGTTTATATACGTGGCTCCGAGTACGGTGGGACGGAGGCCCGAGACGAGCTTTCTTT	CASSLYTWLRVRWDGGPRRAFF
TRBV19	TRBJ1-3	NA	NA	TGTGCCAGTGCGAAGATGATTCTGGACTCTGGAAACACCATATATTTT	CASAKMILDSGNTIYF
TRBV11-2	TRBJ1-1	NA	NA	TGTGCCAGCAGCTTGACACCTCCCACTGAAGCTTTCTTT	CASSLTPPTEAFF
TRBV11-2	TRBJ1-5	NA	NA	TGTGCCAGCAGCGCAAGAACAGGGTGGGTTTTTTGTAGCAATCAGCCCCAGCATTTT	CASSARTGWVFCSNQPQHF
TRBV14	TRBJ1-4	TRBD1	once	TGTGCCAGCAGCCTCAACAGGGGGGGGAAAGAAAAACTGTTTTTT	CASSLNRGGKEKLFF
TRBV4-1	TRBJ2-7	NA	NA	TGCGCCAGCAGCCAAGAGCGGAGACCCTTCAAGTCCTACGAGCAGTACTTC	CASSQERRPFKSYEQYF